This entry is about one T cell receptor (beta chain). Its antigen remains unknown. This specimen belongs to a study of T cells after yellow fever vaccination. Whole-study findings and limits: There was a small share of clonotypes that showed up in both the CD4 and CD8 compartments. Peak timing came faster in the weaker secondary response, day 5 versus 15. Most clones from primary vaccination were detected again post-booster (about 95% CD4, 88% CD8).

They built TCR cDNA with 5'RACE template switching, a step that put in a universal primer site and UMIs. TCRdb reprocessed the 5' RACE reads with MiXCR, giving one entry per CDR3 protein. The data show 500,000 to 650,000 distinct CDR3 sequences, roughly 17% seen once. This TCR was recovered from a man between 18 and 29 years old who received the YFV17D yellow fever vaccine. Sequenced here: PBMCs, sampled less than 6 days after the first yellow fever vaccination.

DNA for the CDR3: TGTGCCAGCAGCTTAAACCCGACCTACGAGCAGTACGTC. This codes for CASSLNPTYEQYV. This sequence joins TRBV7-8 and TRBJ2-7; unclear D gene. Deletions cut 2 bases from V and 2 bases from J, with 7 bases between. Looked up from germline, CDR1 is SGHVS and CDR2 is FQNEAQ. The CDR3 length is 13 residues.